This TCR beta chain was identified during a study of cytomegalovirus exposure and HLA in healthy donors. Study results and caveats: A few of the chains that were CMV-associated were confirmed in vitro to be specific for CMV antigens.

This CDR3 contains 15 residues. V lost 4 bases, J lost 5 bases, and 6 bases stayed unmatched. Germline values: CDR1 LNHDA, CDR2 SQIVND (reference sequence). In regard to this clone: The antigen is undetermined.

Repertoires were generated with immunoSEQ multiplex PCR, while TCRdb's copy carries only in-frame clones and drops some. The sample carries approximately 130,000 clones, about 83% recorded once. The chain uses TRBV19 and TRBJ2-7; 12 bases match TRBD1. The specimen was PBMCs. The sequence derives from a young woman in good health and CMV-seronegative. As DNA, the CDR3 is TGTGCCAGTAGTACCCGGGACAGGGGGCTAGACGAGCAGTACTTC. It translates to CASSTRDRGLDEQYF.